Listed here are 22 T cell receptor beta chains from one sample, sequenced in a study of CD8 T cells in Susac syndrome. RNA, at about 0.45 to 1 ug, was reverse transcribed with random hexamers. TCRdb re-derived calls from the immunoSEQ multiplex PCR reads in MiXCR, one entry per CDR3 protein. Among 250,000 to 300,000 distinct CDR3 sequences listed, approximately 85% were seen once. Sample: CD8+ T cells from PBMCs. The receptors originated from a human donor with multiple sclerosis.

The sample holds a few counts of this clonotype. This chain joins TRBV7-6 and TRBJ2-7, with 9 bases that match TRBD2. Germline V gives CDR1 SGHVS, CDR2 FNYEAQ. Germline trimming cut 3 bases from V and 4 bases from J; bases unmatched to any gene: 10. CDR3 size: 16 residues. The CDR3: CASSLGVGLAGYEQYF. The DNA of the CDR3 is TGTGCCAGCAGCTTGGGCGTGGGGCTAGCGGGATACGAGCAGTACTTC.

CDR3 in DNA: TGCGCCAGCAGCCAGCGGACAGGGGCACTCGGGTATGGCTACACCTTC. The encoded protein is CASSQRTGALGYGYTF. V gene TRBV4-1 combines with J gene TRBJ1-2, with TRBD1 matching 9 bases. J lost 5 bases, V lost 3 bases, and 10 bases had no gene match. CDR3 size: 16 residues. Per the germline V gene, CDR1 is MGHRA and CDR2 is YSYEKL.

This chain joins TRBV20-1 and TRBJ2-1; D remains ambiguous. The CDR3 runs 17 residues. The V gene's germline CDR1 is DFQATT and CDR2 SNEGSKA (reference sequence). The V gene lost 0 bases and the J gene lost 0 bases, with 15 bases spanning the gap. The CDR3 loop reads CSARDGDLSLSYNEQFF. In DNA form, the CDR3 reads TGCAGTGCTAGAGATGGGGATCTGAGTCTCTCCTACAATGAGCAGTTCTTC.

On this clonotype itself: The germline gene is not matched at one end of the junction; a read error may be the cause. The rearrangement uses TRBV7-2 and TRBJ2-7; 9 bases are a match to TRBD2. The CDR3 runs 14 residues. In germline, CDR1 is SGHTA, CDR2 FQGNSA. The CDR3, as DNA: TGTGCCAGCAGCTTATTAGCGGGAGAGGGTGAGCAGTGCTTC. It is translated as CASSLLAGEGEQCF.

The genes are TRBV20-1 and TRBJ2-7; weak D call: TRBD2 (6 bases). This CDR3 has 14 amino acids. V was shortened by 5 bases and J by 3 bases, with 17 bases between the two germline ends. Germline V gene sequence: CDR1 DFQATT, CDR2 SNEGSKA (reference sequence). The DNA for the CDR3 is TGCAGTGCTCCCCTCAAGGGACTGGGCTACGAGCAGTACTTC. This sequence encodes CSAPLKGLGYEQYF.

The chain has TRBV7-9 and TRBJ2-5; D gene uncertain. Germline-derived CDR1 and CDR2 are SEHNR and FQNEAQ (reference sequence). Between the trimmed V and J ends, which lost 1 base and 0 bases, there was a span of 6 bases. The CDR3 has 14 amino acids. The CDR3 here is CASSLVEYQETQYF. The CDR3 DNA sequence: TGTGCCAGCAGCTTAGTGGAGTACCAAGAGACCCAGTACTTC.

This sequence joins TRBV5-1 and TRBJ2-4, with unresolved D. The CDR3 consists of 17 residues. Trimming took off 0 bases at V and 8 bases at J, with 21 bases between the two ends. CDR1 SGHRS and CDR2 YFSETQ come from the germline V gene. The CDR3: CASSLEMQVLLIHIQYF. The CDR3 nucleotides read TGCGCCAGCAGCTTGGAAATGCAGGTCTTGTTAATACACATTCAGTACTTC. Full variable domain (missing parts from reference TRBV5-1 and TRBJ2-4): KAGVTQTPRYLIKTRGQQVTLSCSPISGHRSVSWYQQTPGQGLQFLFEYFSETQRNKGNFPGRFSGRQFSNSRSEMNVSTLELGDSALYLCASSLEMQVLLIHIQYFGAGTRLSVL.

This clonotype occurred a few times. This chain connects TRBV10-3 to TRBJ2-7; 9 bases align to TRBD2. CDR1 and CDR2 (germline): ENHRY, SYGVKD. There are 14 residues in the CDR3. Unmatched junction bases numbered 11, after V lost 9 bases and J lost 5 bases. CDR3 loop: CAMGGTSNANEQYF. The DNA for the CDR3 is TGTGCCATGGGAGGGACTAGCAACGCGAACGAGCAGTACTTC.

The V call is TRBV28, the J call TRBJ2-4; no definite D call. The V end lost 7 bases, the J end lost 1 base, and 14 bases lay between the germline ends. The CDR3 sequence is 15 residues long. Germline lookup yields CDR1 MDHEN and CDR2 SYDVKM. The CDR3 sequence is CASNMARFAKNIQYF. The DNA for the CDR3 is TGTGCCAGCAACATGGCTCGATTCGCCAAAAACATTCAGTACTTC.

This clonotype was counted a single time. V usage is TRBV5-6 and J usage is TRBJ2-7, with D perhaps TRBD2 (6 bases). V was pared by 4 bases and J by 3 bases, with 11 bases between. The germline V gene encodes CDR1 SGHDT and CDR2 YYEEEE. The CDR3 is 13 amino acids. The CDR3 sequence is CASSPPSVYEQYF. The CDR3 DNA is TGTGCCAGCAGCCCGCCTAGCGTCTACGAGCAGTACTTC.

The V and J genes are TRBV21-1 and TRBJ1-2. TRBV21-1 is a known pseudogene. The CDR3 totals 9 residues. CDR3 protein: CASRRGYTF. As DNA, the CDR3 is TGTGCCAGCAGACGCGGCTACACCTTC.

The rearrangement uses TRBV15 and TRBJ2-7; TRBD1 agrees at 7 bases. From germline, CDR1 is LNHNV and CDR2 YYDKDF (reference sequence). The CDR3 covers 15 residues. V dropped 4 bases and J dropped 4; count of bases not matched to a gene: 10. The CDR3 is CATSTSTGRQYEQYF. For the CDR3, the DNA is TGTGCCACCAGCACCTCGACAGGGAGACAATACGAGCAGTACTTC.

The rearrangement uses TRBV28 and TRBJ2-2; 16 bases map to TRBD2. This CDR3 comprises 17 residues. Germline V CDR1 and CDR2: MDHEN, SYDVKM. Trimming took 5 bases from V and 5 from J; bases not matched to a gene: 5. The CDR3 region has the DNA TGTGCCAGCAGTACGGGACTAGCGGGAGGGTTGACCGGGGAGCTGTTTTTT. It translates to CASSTGLAGGLTGELFF.

This clonotype was observed a few times. The V and J genes are TRBV6-2 or TRBV6-3 and TRBJ2-7; 8 bases are a match to TRBD2. The CDR3 sequence is 15 residues long. Germline lookup yields CDR1 MNHEY and CDR2 SVGEGT. The ends lost 5 bases at V and 1 base at J; junction bases unmatched: 7. The CDR3 nucleotides read TGTGCCAGCAGTCATCGGGGGGGGATATCCTACGAGCAGTACTTC. Translating it yields CASSHRGGISYEQYF.

The chain combines TRBV5-4 with TRBJ2-1; a weak D match, TRBD2 (5 bases). Germline V gene lookup returns CDR1 SGHNT and CDR2 YYREEE (reference sequence). V lost 2 bases and J 0 bases, leaving 12 bases between the germline ends. CDR3 length equals 16 residues. In DNA, the CDR3 is TGTGCCAGCAGCTTCGCGGTCCGGGGCTCCTACAATGAGCAGTTCTTC. Its protein is CASSFAVRGSYNEQFF.

J is TRBJ1-1 and V is TRBV27, with unresolved D. Per the germline V gene, CDR1 is MNHEY and CDR2 is SMNVEV (reference sequence). This CDR3 comprises 9 residues. The CDR3 reads CASDPEAFF. In DNA, the CDR3 is TGTGCGAGCGACCCTGAAGCTTTCTTT.

This chain links TRBV6-4 with TRBJ2-1, with 7 bases fitting TRBD2. Per germline, CDR1 MRHNA and CDR2 SNTAGT. After removal of 6 bases from V and 0 bases from J, the junction contained 5 bases not matched to a gene. The length of the CDR3 is 15 residues. CDR3 DNA: TGTGCCAGCAGGGGAGCGGGGAGCTCCTACAATGAGCAGTTCTTC. As protein: CASRGAGSSYNEQFF.

The rearrangement links TRBV20-1 to TRBJ2-1; a weak D match, TRBD2 (6 bases). Deletions cut 6 bases from V and 3 bases from J, with 15 bases between. The CDR3 covers 14 residues. Germline loops: CDR1 DFQATT, CDR2 SNEGSKA (reference sequence). The CDR3 coding sequence is TGCAGTGCACCCCGGGACTGGGGCTACAATGAGCAGTTCTTC. It yields the protein CSAPRDWGYNEQFF.

This chain connects TRBV20-1 to TRBJ1-1; TRBD1 aligns across 7 bases. The CDR3 covers 15 residues. Germline assignment: CDR1 DFQATT and CDR2 SNEGSKA (reference sequence). Unmatched junction bases numbered 13, after V lost 5 bases and J lost 4 bases. CDR3 residues: CSAHSNRGRGTEAFF. CDR3 sequence (DNA): TGCAGTGCTCATTCGAACAGGGGCAGGGGCACTGAAGCTTTCTTT.

The chain couples TRBV27 to TRBJ1-1, with TRBD1 identical over 7 bases. Germline V gene sequence: CDR1 MNHEY, CDR2 SMNVEV (reference sequence). CDR3 length: 15 residues. V lost 5 bases and J lost 0; bases outside the gene matches: 6. In nucleotides, the CDR3 is TGTGCCAGCAGTCTTCGGGACAGTGTGAACACTGAAGCTTTCTTT. This encodes CASSLRDSVNTEAFF.

The V call is TRBV9, the J call TRBJ2-6; 7 bases line up with TRBD2. The V and J ends lost 5 bases and 0 bases, in that order; junction bases with no gene match: 5. The CDR3 totals 16 residues. The germline V gene encodes CDR1 SGDLS and CDR2 YYNGEE. CDR3 sequence: CASRGGNPSGANVLTF. The CDR3 coding sequence is TGTGCCAGCAGGGGGGGGAACCCCTCTGGGGCCAACGTCCTGACTTTC.

This chain uses TRBV5-1 with TRBJ2-3; possibly TRBD2 for D (5 bases). The CDR3 runs 17 residues. V gave up 5 bases and J gave up 2 bases, with 21 bases separating them. From germline, CDR1 is SGHRS and CDR2 YFSETQ. The CDR3 region is CASRRAFRQRFTDTQYF. In nucleotides, the CDR3 is TGCGCCAGCAGGAGGGCATTTAGACAAAGATTCACAGATACGCAGTATTTT.